What follows are 26 T cell receptor beta chains derived from one specimen sequenced in a study of cytomegalovirus exposure and HLA in healthy donors. TCRdb's copy holds only in-frame clones and misses some; the assay was immunoSEQ multiplex PCR. In the table there are 100,000 to 150,000 clones, 89% of which are singletons. The sequenced sample was PBMCs. These receptors originate from a woman younger than 30 in good health and CMV-seronegative.

Written as DNA, the CDR3 is TGTGCCAGCATTCCTACCGGACAGGGGGGCTCCTACGAGCAGTACTTC. Its translation is CASIPTGQGGSYEQYF. This sequence joins TRBV28 and TRBJ2-7; 10 nucleotides line up with TRBD1. Germline V gives CDR1 MDHEN, CDR2 SYDVKM. This CDR3 is 16 amino acids long. With 7 bases clipped from V and 0 bases from J, the junction kept 9 bases outside the gene matches.

In nucleotides, the CDR3 is TGTGCCAGTAGTATTTCTAGCGCAACTAGCACAGATACGCAGTATTTT. Translated, it gives CASSISSATSTDTQYF. This chain joins TRBV19 and TRBJ2-3; tentative D call: TRBD2 (6 bases). The CDR3 covers 16 residues. Germline values: CDR1 LNHDA, CDR2 SQIVND (reference sequence). Trimming removed 3 bases at V and 0 bases at J, with 13 bases between.

This chain joins TRBV19 and TRBJ2-1; 10 bases map to TRBD2. The germline V gene has CDR1 LNHDA and CDR2 SQIVND (reference sequence). There are 15 residues in the CDR3. The V segment lost 8 bases and the J segment 7 bases; nucleotides outside the gene matches: 11. CDR3 nucleotide sequence: TGTGCCAGTTCCCAGCGGGAGGGCCGGGGAAATGAGCAGTTCTTC. Its protein is CASSQREGRGNEQFF.

The chain joins TRBV5-1 to TRBJ2-1; 9 positions match TRBD2. Germline CDR1 is SGHRS and CDR2 is YFSETQ. There are 15 residues in the CDR3. V dropped 3 bases and J dropped 8; count of bases not matched to a gene: 9. This chain's CDR3 is CASSSGLAVLDEQFF. CDR3 in DNA: TGCGCCAGCAGCTCGGGACTAGCTGTGTTGGATGAGCAGTTCTTC. Full variable domain (remainder filled in from reference TRBV5-1 and TRBJ2-1): KAGVTQTPRYLIKTRGQQVTLSCSPISGHRSVSWYQQTPGQGLQFLFEYFSETQRNKGNFPGRFSGRQFSNSRSEMNVSTLELGDSALYLCASSSGLAVLDEQFFGPGTRLTVL.

The chain has TRBV28 and TRBJ1-2; D gene unclear. The CDR3 is made up of 13 amino acids. Trimming removed 7 bases from V and 7 bases from J, with 16 bases in between. The germline CDR1 and CDR2 sequences are MDHEN and SYDVKM. The CDR3 DNA follows: TGTGCCAGCACGAGGGTATATCAAGGTGGCTACACCTTC. The encoded protein is CASTRVYQGGYTF.

This chain connects TRBV6-5 to TRBJ1-3; D is unresolved. V dropped 2 bases and J dropped 0 bases, with 5 bases sitting between them. Germline V gene data show CDR1 as MNHEY and CDR2 as SVGAGI. The CDR3 contains 14 residues. CDR3 protein: CASSYRSSGNTIYF. CDR3 DNA: TGTGCCAGCAGTTACCGGAGCTCTGGAAACACCATATATTTT.

The gene calls are TRBV27 and TRBJ2-1; 8 bases agree with TRBD1. This CDR3 is built from 16 residues. Per the germline V gene, CDR1 is MNHEY and CDR2 is SMNVEV (reference sequence). V shed 4 bases and J 2 bases; nucleotides not matched to a gene: 7. This CDR3 reads CASSSWTGSAYNEQFF. The CDR3 DNA is TGTGCCAGCAGTTCCTGGACAGGGAGTGCCTACAATGAGCAGTTCTTC.

Only one count was recorded for this clone. The V call is TRBV11-2, the J call TRBJ2-1, with D maybe TRBD1 (5 bases). V was trimmed by 1 base and J by 7 bases, leaving 11 bases between them. The CDR3 contains 14 residues. CDR1 and CDR2 (germline): SGHAT, FQNNGV. The CDR3: CASSLGRVSNEQFF. CDR3 nucleotides: TGTGCCAGCAGCTTAGGCAGGGTTTCGAATGAGCAGTTCTTC.

The chain recombines TRBV4-1 with TRBJ2-2; TRBD1 aligns across 7 bases. CDR3 length: 13 residues. The germline V gene encodes CDR1 MGHRA and CDR2 YSYEKL. V was clipped by 4 bases and J by 6 bases; unmatched bases: 2. The CDR3 reads CASSRQGPGELFF. The CDR3 nucleotides read TGCGCCAGCAGCCGACAGGGTCCCGGGGAGCTGTTTTTT.

The rearrangement links TRBV28 to TRBJ1-2, with 8 bases that match TRBD1. Looked up from germline, CDR1 is MDHEN and CDR2 is SYDVKM. V shed 4 bases and J 0 bases; nucleotides not matched to a gene: 4. This CDR3 is 15 amino acids long. This CDR3 reads CASSSTGAANYGYTF. The CDR3 bases are TGTGCCAGCAGTTCGACAGGGGCCGCTAACTATGGCTACACCTTC.

This clone has a handful of counts. The chain joins TRBV9 to TRBJ2-1; TRBD2 matches at 10 bases. Per the germline V gene, CDR1 is SGDLS and CDR2 is YYNGEE. The V and J ends lost 4 bases and 7 bases, in that order; junction bases with no gene match: 11. The CDR3 covers 16 residues. This CDR3 reads CASSSRTSGIKNEQFF. The CDR3 DNA reads as TGTGCCAGCAGCTCCAGGACTAGCGGTATTAAAAATGAGCAGTTCTTC.

The rearrangement links TRBV11-2 to TRBJ2-3; TRBD1 is a possible D gene (5 bases). The V end was cut by 5 bases, the J end by 2 bases, with 14 bases between. This CDR3 contains 15 residues. Germline CDR1 is SGHAT and CDR2 is FQNNGV. The CDR3 DNA is TGTGCCAGCAGCCCCCAGGGTACCCTCACAGATACGCAGTATTTT. Encoded protein: CASSPQGTLTDTQYF.

V gene TRBV29-1 combines with J gene TRBJ2-2; the match to TRBD2 covers 10 bases. The V gene's germline CDR1 is SQVTM and CDR2 ANQGSEA. Trimming took 7 bases from V and 4 from J; bases not matched to a gene: 6. The CDR3 is made up of 14 amino acids. The CDR3 loop is CSGKREGFTGELFF. For the CDR3, the DNA is TGCAGCGGCAAGCGGGAGGGGTTCACCGGGGAGCTGTTTTTT.

The chain has TRBV7-9 and TRBJ1-1; the D is unclear. V lost 1 base and J lost 8, with 8 bases in between. Germline CDR1 SEHNR, CDR2 FQNEAQ (reference sequence). This CDR3 has 12 amino acids. Here the CDR3 DNA reads TGTGCCAGCAGCTTAGACGGGGTAGAAGCTTTCTTT. Translation gives CASSLDGVEAFF.

The gene calls are TRBV7-2 and TRBJ2-5, with 13 bases that match TRBD2. CDR1 is SGHTA, CDR2 FQGNSA, per germline. The CDR3 loop spans 16 amino acids. The V gene end was trimmed by 5 bases and the J gene end by 4 bases; junction bases not matched to a gene: 7. The CDR3 DNA reads TGTGCCAGCAGCGAACGACTAGCGGGAGGAGGAGAGACCCAGTACTTC. Translated, it gives CASSERLAGGGETQYF. The whole variable domain, remainder taken from reference TRBV7-2 and TRBJ2-5, is GAGVSQSPSNKVTEKGKDVELRCDPISGHTALYWYRQSLGQGLEFLIYFQGNSAPDKSGLPSDRFSAERTGGSVSTLTIQRTQQEDSAVYLCASSERLAGGGETQYFGPGTRLLVL.

The chain joins TRBV28 to TRBJ2-7, with 7 nucleotides matching TRBD1. Trimming took 6 bases from V and 4 from J; bases not matched to a gene: 6. The V gene's germline CDR1 is MDHEN and CDR2 SYDVKM. The CDR3 spans 13 residues. CDR3 DNA: TGTGCCAGCAGAGACAGGGTTGGGTACGAGCAGTACTTC. Residues: CASRDRVGYEQYF.

The V call is TRBV27, the J call TRBJ2-5, with TRBD2 matching 11 bases. The J segment lost 3 bases and the V segment lost 1 base, leaving 7 bases of the junction unmatched. The CDR3 spans 17 residues. Germline CDR1 and CDR2: MNHEY and SMNVEV (reference sequence). The CDR3: CASSLYDPGLAEETQYF. CDR3 bases: TGTGCCAGCAGTTTATACGACCCGGGACTAGCGGAAGAGACCCAGTACTTC.

The rearrangement uses TRBV7-2 and TRBJ1-1, with 8 bases matching TRBD1. This CDR3 is built from 15 residues. After removal of 4 bases from V and 5 bases from J, the junction contained 9 bases not matched to a gene. Germline loops: CDR1 SGHTA, CDR2 FQGNSA. CDR3 region: CASSSATGGWTEAFF. The CDR3 DNA follows: TGTGCCAGCAGCTCCGCCACAGGGGGATGGACTGAAGCTTTCTTT.

J is TRBJ2-3 and V is TRBV12-5; 14 bases are shared with TRBD2. This CDR3 region has 15 residues. The germline V gene has CDR1 LGHNT and CDR2 FRNRAP. V gave up 6 bases and J gave up 5 bases; unmatched junction bases: 4. The CDR3 DNA is TGTGCTAGTGGACCCGGACTAGCGGGAGGAGATACGCAGTATTTT. Its translation: CASGPGLAGGDTQYF.

This CDR3 reads CAIKASSGASGANVLTF. The CDR3 DNA reads TGTGCCATCAAAGCGTCTAGCGGGGCCTCTGGGGCCAACGTCCTGACTTTC. The V gene is TRBV10-3, the J gene TRBJ2-6; 9 bases match TRBD2. The V gene's germline CDR1 is ENHRY and CDR2 SYGVKD. This CDR3 region has 17 residues. J gave up 0 bases and V 7 bases, and 7 bases lay outside the gene matches.

V usage is TRBV7-9 and J usage is TRBJ2-5; D might be TRBD2 (5 bases). Germline CDR1 is SEHNR and CDR2 is FQNEAQ (reference sequence). This CDR3 is built from 14 residues. V lost 4 bases to trimming and J lost 3 bases, with 12 bases between them. CDR3 protein: CASSWLDGEETQYF. The CDR3 coding sequence is TGTGCCAGCAGCTGGCTGGACGGGGAAGAGACCCAGTACTTC.

The chain carries TRBV5-4 and TRBJ2-7; 7 bases match TRBD1. Germline CDR1 and CDR2: SGHNT and YYREEE (reference sequence). This CDR3 has 15 amino acids. V shed 0 bases, J shed 2 bases, and the junction held 5 bases outside the gene matches. Here the CDR3 reads CASSLAPGGAYEQYF. CDR3 DNA sequence: TGTGCCAGCAGCTTGGCGCCAGGGGGAGCCTACGAGCAGTACTTC.

The chain has TRBV10-1 and TRBJ2-2, with 13 nucleotides matching TRBD2. CDR1 and CDR2 (germline): WNHNN, SYGVQD (reference sequence). The CDR3 has 19 residues. V lost 8 bases and J lost 7; bases outside the gene matches: 19. CDR3: CASCGPGLAGSREDGELFF. The CDR3 DNA is TGCGCCAGCTGCGGCCCGGGACTAGCGGGATCTCGTGAGGACGGGGAGCTGTTTTTT.

V gene TRBV19 combines with J gene TRBJ2-1; 9 bases agree with TRBD2. The CDR3 has 14 residues. Germline V gene sequence: CDR1 LNHDA, CDR2 SQIVND (reference sequence). The junction had 5 bases not matched to a gene; V was cut back by 7 bases and J by 4 bases. The CDR3 loop is CASKGAGGYNEQFF. DNA of the CDR3: TGTGCCAGTAAGGGAGCGGGAGGATACAATGAGCAGTTCTTC.

This clone appeared once. This chain joins TRBV11-1 and TRBJ2-1, with D perhaps TRBD2 (5 bases). The V end lost 1 base, the J end lost 10 bases, and 8 bases lay between the germline ends. The CDR3 contains 12 residues. CDR1 is SGHAT and CDR2 is FQDESV in the germline V gene (reference sequence). CDR3 loop: CASSLGSGEQFF. In DNA form, the CDR3 reads TGTGCCAGCAGCTTAGGCTCGGGAGAGCAGTTCTTC.

The rearrangement links TRBV12-2 to TRBJ2-3; the table's TRBD2 call for D was not verified on the DNA. TRBV12-2 is labeled a pseudogene. The CDR3 sequence is 15 residues long. The CDR3 is CASRFSGRSADTQYF. The CDR3 nucleotides read TGTGCAAGTCGCTTTAGCGGGAGGAGCGCAGATACGCAGTATTTT.